This note documents a single T cell receptor (beta chain) sequence. The antigen remains unidentified. The data are from a study of Ad26.COV2.S vaccination and SARS-CoV-2 variants. Study context: The donor was enrolled in the Ad26.COV2.S arm of the COV1001 trial.

Unmatched junction bases numbered 14, after V lost 0 bases and J lost 0 bases. CDR1 is SGHRS and CDR2 is YFSETQ in the germline V gene. This CDR3 has 20 residues. Treatment specified: around 19 received Ad26.COV2.S at low or high dose, single or two shots; roughly five received placebo; per-sample allocation not given. Sampling took place 63 days after the first vaccine or placebo injection. It was an adult aged 18-55 years in Boston who was the donor. Profiling relied on immunoSEQ multiplex PCR, and the TCRdb table lists in-frame clones only, not all of them. This table holds over 400,000 clones, about 92% found once. The study, taken as a whole, reports: The TCR breadth and depth analyses may have understated or missed part of the total T cell responses.

This TCR derives from a person aged 18-65 years who received the Ad26.COV2.S COVID-19 vaccine or a placebo. The sample consisted of peripheral blood, taken in a trial of Ad26.COV2.S vaccine versus placebo. The V gene is TRBV5-1, the J gene TRBJ2-3; 9 bases fit TRBD2. DNA for the CDR3: TGCGCCAGCAGCTTGGGTCTAGCGGGACGGCCCTCCACTAGCACAGATACGCAGTATTTT. It yields the protein CASSLGLAGRPSTSTDTQYF. Based on the CDR3 plus reference TRBV5-1 and TRBJ2-3, the full variable domain is KAGVTQTPRYLIKTRGQQVTLSCSPISGHRSVSWYQQTPGQGLQFLFEYFSETQRNKGNFPGRFSGRQFSNSRSEMNVSTLELGDSALYLCASSLGLAGRPSTSTDTQYFGPGTRLTVL.